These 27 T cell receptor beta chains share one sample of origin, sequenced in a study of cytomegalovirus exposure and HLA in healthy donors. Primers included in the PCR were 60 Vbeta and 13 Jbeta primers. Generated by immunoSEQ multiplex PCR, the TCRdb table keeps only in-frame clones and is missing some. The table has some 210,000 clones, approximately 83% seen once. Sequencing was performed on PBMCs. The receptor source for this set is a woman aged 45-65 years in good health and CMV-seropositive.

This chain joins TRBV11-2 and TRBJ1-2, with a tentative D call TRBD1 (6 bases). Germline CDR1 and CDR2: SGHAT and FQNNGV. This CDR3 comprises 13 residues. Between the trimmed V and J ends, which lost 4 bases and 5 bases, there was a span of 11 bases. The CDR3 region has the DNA TGTGCCAGCAGCTCGGACAGACTGTATGGCTACACCTTC. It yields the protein CASSSDRLYGYTF.

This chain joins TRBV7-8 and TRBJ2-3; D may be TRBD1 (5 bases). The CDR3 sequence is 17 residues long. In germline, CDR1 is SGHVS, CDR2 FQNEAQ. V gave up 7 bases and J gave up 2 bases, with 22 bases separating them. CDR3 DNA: TGTGCCAGCACGAACCCTCTAGGGGAACCGTACACAGATACGCAGTATTTT. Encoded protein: CASTNPLGEPYTDTQYF.

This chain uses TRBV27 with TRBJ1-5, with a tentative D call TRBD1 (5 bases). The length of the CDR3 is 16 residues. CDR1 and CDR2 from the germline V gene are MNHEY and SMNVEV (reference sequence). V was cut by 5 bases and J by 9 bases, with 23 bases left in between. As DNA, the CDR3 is TGTGCCAGCAGTCCCCGGGGGGACGGGGCCGCATGGCCCCAGCATTTT. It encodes CASSPRGDGAAWPQHF.

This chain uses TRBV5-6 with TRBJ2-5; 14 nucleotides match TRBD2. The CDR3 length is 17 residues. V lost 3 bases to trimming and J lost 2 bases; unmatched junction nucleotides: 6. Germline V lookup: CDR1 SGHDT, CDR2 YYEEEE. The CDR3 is CASSSGLAGGGQETQYF. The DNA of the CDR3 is TGTGCCAGCAGCTCCGGACTAGCGGGGGGAGGTCAAGAGACCCAGTACTTC.

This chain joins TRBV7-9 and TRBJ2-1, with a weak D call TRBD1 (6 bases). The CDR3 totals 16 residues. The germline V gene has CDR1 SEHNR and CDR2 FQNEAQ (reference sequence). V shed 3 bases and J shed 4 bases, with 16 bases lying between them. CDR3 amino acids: CASSFFPGTFYNEQFF. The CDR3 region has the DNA TGTGCCAGCAGCTTCTTCCCGGGGACATTTTACAATGAGCAGTTCTTC.

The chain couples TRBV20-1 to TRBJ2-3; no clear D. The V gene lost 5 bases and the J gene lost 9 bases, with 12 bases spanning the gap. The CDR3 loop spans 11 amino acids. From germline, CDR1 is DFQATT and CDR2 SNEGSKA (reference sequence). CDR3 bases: TGCAGTGCTCCTGTCTGGCAGACGCAGTATTTT. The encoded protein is CSAPVWQTQYF.

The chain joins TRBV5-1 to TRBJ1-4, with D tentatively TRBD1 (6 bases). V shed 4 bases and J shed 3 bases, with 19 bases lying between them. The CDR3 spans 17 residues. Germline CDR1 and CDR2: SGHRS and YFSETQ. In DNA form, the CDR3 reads TGCGCCAGCAGCCCGTCACAGGGAAAAGGGTCTAATGAAAAACTGTTTTTT. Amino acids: CASSPSQGKGSNEKLFF.

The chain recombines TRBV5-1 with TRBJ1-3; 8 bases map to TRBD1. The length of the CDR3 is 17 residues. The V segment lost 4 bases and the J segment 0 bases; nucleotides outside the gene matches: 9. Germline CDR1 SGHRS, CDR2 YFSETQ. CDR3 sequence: CASSRLGQDPSGNTIYF. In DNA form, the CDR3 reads TGCGCCAGCAGCCGATTGGGACAGGACCCCTCTGGAAACACCATATATTTT.

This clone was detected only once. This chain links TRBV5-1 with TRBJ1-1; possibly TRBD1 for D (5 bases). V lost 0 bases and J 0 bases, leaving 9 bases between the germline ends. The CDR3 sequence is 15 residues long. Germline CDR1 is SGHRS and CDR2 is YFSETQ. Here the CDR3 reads CASSLEEGLNTEAFF. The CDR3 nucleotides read TGCGCCAGCAGCTTGGAGGAGGGGTTGAACACTGAAGCTTTCTTT. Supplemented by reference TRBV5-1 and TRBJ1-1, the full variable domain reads KAGVTQTPRYLIKTRGQQVTLSCSPISGHRSVSWYQQTPGQGLQFLFEYFSETQRNKGNFPGRFSGRQFSNSRSEMNVSTLELGDSALYLCASSLEEGLNTEAFFGQGTRLTVV.

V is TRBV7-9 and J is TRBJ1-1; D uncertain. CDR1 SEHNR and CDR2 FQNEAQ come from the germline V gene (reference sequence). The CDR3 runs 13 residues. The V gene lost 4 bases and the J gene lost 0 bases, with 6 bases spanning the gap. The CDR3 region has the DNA TGTGCCAGCAGCTCCGTCCTGAACACTGAAGCTTTCTTT. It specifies CASSSVLNTEAFF.

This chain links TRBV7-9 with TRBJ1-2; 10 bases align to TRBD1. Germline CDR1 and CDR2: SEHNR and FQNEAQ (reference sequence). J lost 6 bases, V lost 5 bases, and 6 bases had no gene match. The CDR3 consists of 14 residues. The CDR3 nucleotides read TGTGCCAGCAGCCCTCCCGGGACAGGGGATGGCTACACCTTC. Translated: CASSPPGTGDGYTF.

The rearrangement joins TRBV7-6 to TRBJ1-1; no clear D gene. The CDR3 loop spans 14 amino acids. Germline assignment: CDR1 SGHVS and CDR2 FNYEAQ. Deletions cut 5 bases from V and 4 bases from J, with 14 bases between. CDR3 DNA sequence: TGTGCCAGCAGCCCCCCGGTAAAGTTCACTGAAGCTTTCTTT. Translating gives CASSPPVKFTEAFF.

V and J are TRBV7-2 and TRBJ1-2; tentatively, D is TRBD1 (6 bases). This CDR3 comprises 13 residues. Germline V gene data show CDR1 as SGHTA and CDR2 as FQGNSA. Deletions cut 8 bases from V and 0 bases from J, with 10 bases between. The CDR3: CASGGGTNYGYTF. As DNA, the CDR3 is TGTGCCAGCGGTGGGGGCACTAACTATGGCTACACCTTC.

The CDR3 DNA reads TGTGCCAGCAGCTTATATATAATCAATGAGCAGTTCTTC. Protein product: CASSLYIINEQFF. This chain links TRBV7-2 with TRBJ2-1; D is undetermined. V lost 2 bases and J lost 6, with 8 bases in between. CDR1 and CDR2 (germline): SGHTA, FQGNSA. CDR3 length equals 13 residues.

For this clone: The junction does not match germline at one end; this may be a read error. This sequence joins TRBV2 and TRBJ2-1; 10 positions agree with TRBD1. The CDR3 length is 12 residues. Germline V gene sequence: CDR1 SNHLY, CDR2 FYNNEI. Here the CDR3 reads CASSWDRGKKIF. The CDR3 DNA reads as TGTGCCAGCAGTTGGGACAGGGGCAAAAAAATCTTC.

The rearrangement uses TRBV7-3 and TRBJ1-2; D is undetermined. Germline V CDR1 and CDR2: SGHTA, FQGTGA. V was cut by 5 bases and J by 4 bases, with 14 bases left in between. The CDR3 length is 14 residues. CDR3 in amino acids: CASSPQPDGYGYTF. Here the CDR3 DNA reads TGTGCCAGCAGCCCACAGCCTGACGGCTATGGCTACACCTTC.

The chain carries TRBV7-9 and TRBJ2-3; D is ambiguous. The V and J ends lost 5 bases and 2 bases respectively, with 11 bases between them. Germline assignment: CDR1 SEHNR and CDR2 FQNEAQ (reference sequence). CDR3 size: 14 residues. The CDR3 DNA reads TGTGCCAGCAGCCTCGACATGAACACAGATACGCAGTATTTT. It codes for CASSLDMNTDTQYF. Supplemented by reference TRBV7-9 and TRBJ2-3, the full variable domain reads DTGVSQNPRHKITKRGQNVTFRCDPISEHNRLYWYRQTLGQGPEFLTYFQNEAQLEKSRLLSDRFSAERPKGSFSTLEIQRTEQGDSAMYLCASSLDMNTDTQYFGPGTRLTVL.

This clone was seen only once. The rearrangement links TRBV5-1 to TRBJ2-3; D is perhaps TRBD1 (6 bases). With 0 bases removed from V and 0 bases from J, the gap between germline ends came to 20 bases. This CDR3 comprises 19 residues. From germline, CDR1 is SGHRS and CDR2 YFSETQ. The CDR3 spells CASSLVKGGLYGSTDTQYF. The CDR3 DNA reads TGCGCCAGCAGCTTGGTAAAAGGGGGATTATACGGAAGCACAGATACGCAGTATTTT.

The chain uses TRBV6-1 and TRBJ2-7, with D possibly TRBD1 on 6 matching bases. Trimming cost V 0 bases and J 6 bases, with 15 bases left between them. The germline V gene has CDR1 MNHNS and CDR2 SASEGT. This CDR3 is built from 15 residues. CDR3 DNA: TGTGCCAGCAGTGAAGCGTTGGGGGCGAGTTTCGAGCAGTACTTC. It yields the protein CASSEALGASFEQYF.

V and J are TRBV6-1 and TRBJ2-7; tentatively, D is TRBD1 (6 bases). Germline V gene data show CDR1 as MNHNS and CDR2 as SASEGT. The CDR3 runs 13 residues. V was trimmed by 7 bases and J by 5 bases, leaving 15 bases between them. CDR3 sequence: CASKQGPWDEQYF. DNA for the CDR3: TGTGCCAGCAAGCAGGGGCCGTGGGACGAGCAGTACTTC.

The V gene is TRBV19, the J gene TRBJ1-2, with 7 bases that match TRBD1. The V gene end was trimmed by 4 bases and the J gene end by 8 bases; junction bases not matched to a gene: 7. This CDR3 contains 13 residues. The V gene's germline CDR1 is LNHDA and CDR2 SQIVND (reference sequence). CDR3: CASSTDRVGGYTF. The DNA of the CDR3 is TGTGCCAGTAGTACCGACAGGGTCGGCGGCTACACCTTC.

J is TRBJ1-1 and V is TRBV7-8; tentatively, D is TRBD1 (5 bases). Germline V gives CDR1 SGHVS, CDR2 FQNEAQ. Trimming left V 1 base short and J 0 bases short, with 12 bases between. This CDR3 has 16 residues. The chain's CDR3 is CASSLGVGAMNTEAFF. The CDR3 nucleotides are TGTGCCAGCAGCTTAGGGGTAGGGGCAATGAACACTGAAGCTTTCTTT.

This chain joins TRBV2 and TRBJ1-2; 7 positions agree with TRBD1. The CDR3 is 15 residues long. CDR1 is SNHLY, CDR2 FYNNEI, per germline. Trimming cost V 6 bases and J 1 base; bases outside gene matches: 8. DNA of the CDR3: TGTGCCAGCAGCTTACTTGGACAGGTTAACTATGGCTACACCTTC. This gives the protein CASSLLGQVNYGYTF. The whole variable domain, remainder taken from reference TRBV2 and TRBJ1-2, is EPEVTQTPSHQVTQMGQEVILRCVPISNHLYFYWYRQILGQKVEFLVSFYNNEISEKSEIFDDQFSVERPDGSNFTLKIRSTKLEDSAMYFCASSLLGQVNYGYTFGSGTRLTVV.

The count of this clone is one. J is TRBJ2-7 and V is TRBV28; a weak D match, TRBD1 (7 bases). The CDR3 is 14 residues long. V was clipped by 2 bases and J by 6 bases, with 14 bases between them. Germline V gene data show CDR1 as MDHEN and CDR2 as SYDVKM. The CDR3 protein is CASSLIGGGGEQYF. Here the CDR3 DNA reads TGTGCCAGCAGTTTAATCGGAGGGGGCGGCGAGCAGTACTTC.

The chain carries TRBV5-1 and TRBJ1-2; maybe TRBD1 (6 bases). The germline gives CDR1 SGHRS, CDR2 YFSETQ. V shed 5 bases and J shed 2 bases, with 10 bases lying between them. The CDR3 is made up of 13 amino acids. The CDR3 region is CASSWGQNYGYTF. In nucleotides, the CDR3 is TGCGCCAGCAGTTGGGGACAAAACTATGGCTACACCTTC.

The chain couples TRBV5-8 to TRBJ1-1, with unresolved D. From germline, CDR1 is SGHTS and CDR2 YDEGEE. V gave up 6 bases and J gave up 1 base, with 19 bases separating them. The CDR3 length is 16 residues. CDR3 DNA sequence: TGTGCCAGCATCCCCGGATGGCGCCCAGGGAACACTGAAGCTTTCTTT. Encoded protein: CASIPGWRPGNTEAFF.

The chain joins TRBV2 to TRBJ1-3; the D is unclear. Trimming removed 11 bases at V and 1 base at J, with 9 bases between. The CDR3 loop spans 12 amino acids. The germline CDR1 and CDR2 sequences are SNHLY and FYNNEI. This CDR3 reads CAAPGSGNTIYF. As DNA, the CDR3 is TGTGCCGCGCCGGGGTCTGGAAACACCATATATTTT.